This T cell receptor beta chain was recorded in a study of human T cells and chemical hapten exposure. The overall study: Each patch test put 0.01% DPC on the upper back, and results were read at 6 days. Across samples, TCR yields varied, mostly owing to small differences in pooled library volumes.

Authors' analysis steps: Samples held a median of roughly 100,000 TCRs, range about 20,000–690,600. Each CDR3 protein is one row after TCRdb ran MiXCR on the RACE reads. The V and J calls shown here were made by TCRdb, not taken from the authors' results. This sample has under 100,000 distinct CDR3 sequences, with roughly a tenth found just once. Stated time point: patch test 2, 6 weeks after DPC sensitization. Treatment here: therapeutic diphenylcyclopropenone sensitization with weekly scalp DPC. The CDR3 contains 18 residues. The germline V gene has CDR1 LGHDT and CDR2 YNNKEL (reference sequence). V trimming: 1 base; J trimming: 5 bases; junction bases outside the gene matches: 11. Notes on the study in general: Expanded TCR counts at PT1 went up together with patch test score, a positive correlation.

This clonotype was counted between two and nine times. What it binds is not known. This rearrangement joins TRBV3-1 to TRBJ2-7, with 13 positions matching TRBD2. The sequence was collected from a woman in her 30s with alopecia areata. Some clones in this sample may be carry-over from other donors' samples. The sequencing here drew on whole blood, taken in connection with sensitization to the hapten diphenylcyclopropenone (DPC). CDR3 bases: TGTGCCAGCAGCCAAGGGGCCATAGGACTAGCGGGAGCTCACGAGCAGTACTTC. It encodes CASSQGAIGLAGAHEQYF.